Sequencing of this T cell receptor beta chain was carried out in a study of CD8 T cells in ankylosing spondylitis. Quantitative 5'-RACE with molecular barcodes was used to make the TCR beta libraries. TCRdb re-called the 5' RACE reads with MiXCR, one entry per CDR3 protein. Among about 180,000 distinct CDR3 sequences, around 8.9% were seen once, and the ten largest hold about 16%. This clonotype was recorded at least ten times. What it recognizes is unknown. Notes on the study in general: Earlier authors reported some of these motif variants in reactive arthritis synovial fluid and blood. Matched ankylosing spondylitis synovial fluid reportedly contained a significantly enriched population of disease-linked clones. The study identified a TCR beta motif of seven or eight highly homologous variants that appeared characteristic of ankylosing spondylitis blood.

The sequence was collected from a female donor with ankylosing spondylitis or in good health (not recorded which). Specimen: blood, either unsorted or a sorted T cell fraction (not recorded which).

CDR3 region: CSAPTFLAKNIQYF. As DNA, the CDR3 is TGCAGTGCTCCGACTTTCCTAGCCAAAAACATTCAGTACTTC. The rearrangement joins TRBV20-1 to TRBJ2-4; D is unresolved. This CDR3 contains 14 residues. Germline loops: CDR1 DFQATT, CDR2 SNEGSKA (reference sequence). Between the trimmed V and J ends, which lost 5 bases and 0 bases, there was a span of 11 bases.